The 10 T cell receptor beta chains below come from one sample, sequenced in a study of blood T cell repertoires in COVID-19. TCRdb's table, derived via immunoSEQ multiplex PCR, lists solely in-frame clones and lacks some. This sample has more than 130,000 clones, with about 87% found just once. Material for sequencing was peripheral blood. Source of these receptors: a woman aged 40 to 55 with acute or convalescent COVID-19.

The V and J genes are TRBV27 and TRBJ1-2; D is unclear. The CDR3 runs to 14 residues. Germline V lookup: CDR1 MNHEY, CDR2 SMNVEV (reference sequence). Trimming left V 3 bases short and J 4 bases short, with 12 bases between. The CDR3 region has the DNA TGTGCCAGCAGTTTCAAGTCCGGGAGCTATGGCTACACCTTC. This gives the protein CASSFKSGSYGYTF.

The chain has TRBV5-1 and TRBJ2-1; the match to TRBD2 covers 7 bases. Germline V lookup: CDR1 SGHRS, CDR2 YFSETQ. V lost 0 bases to trimming and J lost 5 bases; unmatched junction nucleotides: 5. The CDR3 covers 15 residues. DNA for the CDR3: TGCGCCAGCAGCTTGGGGACTAGTACCCACAATGAGCAGTTCTTC. This encodes CASSLGTSTHNEQFF.

This chain joins TRBV5-4 and TRBJ1-2; TRBD1 is a possible D gene (6 bases). This CDR3 spans 14 amino acids. Germline V gene sequence: CDR1 SGHNT, CDR2 YYREEE (reference sequence). V was cut by 5 bases and J by 7 bases, with 18 bases left in between. DNA of the CDR3: TGTGCCAGCAGAAGGGAATCAGGGGCTGTTGGCTACACCTTC. It translates to CASRRESGAVGYTF.

This clone was seen a single time. This chain joins TRBV6-2 or TRBV6-3 and TRBJ1-1; 12 nucleotides match TRBD1. There are 17 residues in the CDR3. V shed 2 bases, J shed 3 bases, and the junction held 7 bases outside the gene matches. Germline V gene lookup returns CDR1 MNHEY and CDR2 SVGEGT. This CDR3 reads CASSYRDRGQWDTEAFF. CDR3 sequence (DNA): TGTGCCAGCAGTTACCGGGACAGGGGGCAATGGGACACTGAAGCTTTCTTT.

The chain employs TRBV12-3 or TRBV12-4 and TRBJ2-1, with 7 bases matching TRBD1. Trimming cost V 7 bases and J 8 bases; bases outside gene matches: 5. This CDR3 region has 12 residues. CDR3 bases: TGTGCCAGCACCCAGGGGGAGCATGAGCAGTTCTTC. Its translation is CASTQGEHEQFF.

The rearrangement links TRBV7-9 to TRBJ2-3; TRBD2 matches 8 bases. CDR3 length: 15 amino acids. V dropped 4 bases and J dropped 2; count of bases not matched to a gene: 5. CDR1 and CDR2 (germline): SEHNR, FQNEAQ (reference sequence). This chain's CDR3 is CASSSGRAITDTQYF. The DNA of the CDR3 is TGTGCCAGCAGCTCCGGGAGGGCCATCACAGATACGCAGTATTTT.

The genes are TRBV9 and TRBJ2-2; maybe TRBD1 (5 bases). The CDR3 covers 13 residues. The V and J ends lost 6 bases and 5 bases respectively, with 11 bases between them. Germline assignment: CDR1 SGDLS and CDR2 YYNGEE. The CDR3 nucleotides read TGTGCCAGCACCAGACAGAGAACCGGGGAGCTGTTTTTT. This sequence encodes CASTRQRTGELFF.

This chain connects TRBV12-5 to TRBJ1-2; no reliable D call. From germline, CDR1 is LGHNT and CDR2 FRNRAP. The CDR3 consists of 16 residues. Trimming shortened V by 0 bases and J by 3 bases, and 14 bases separated the two germline ends. The CDR3 loop reads CASGLVFDDTDYGYTF. In DNA form, the CDR3 reads TGTGCTAGTGGTTTGGTATTCGACGACACAGACTATGGCTACACCTTC.

This chain joins TRBV19 and TRBJ2-3; D is unclear. V was cut by 7 bases and J by 5 bases, with 13 bases left in between. The germline gives CDR1 LNHDA, CDR2 SQIVND (reference sequence). This CDR3 is 13 amino acids long. CDR3 region: CASKEGVGDTQYF. CDR3 DNA: TGTGCCAGTAAGGAAGGAGTTGGAGATACGCAGTATTTT. The full variable domain, in which reference TRBV19 and TRBJ2-3 provide the parts outside the CDR3, is DGGITQSPKYLFRKEGQNVTLSCEQNLNHDAMYWYRQDPGQGLRLIYYSQIVNDFQKGDIAEGYSVSREKKESFPLTVTSAQKNPTAFYLCASKEGVGDTQYFGPGTRLTVL.

Only one count was recorded for this clone. V and J are TRBV12-3 or TRBV12-4 and TRBJ1-5, with D possibly matching TRBD1 (5 bases). V gave up 6 bases and J gave up 5 bases, with 11 bases separating them. The CDR3 is 13 residues long. The CDR3 spells CASSLQEYQPQHF. CDR3 coding DNA: TGTGCCAGCAGCTTACAGGAATATCAGCCCCAGCATTTT.